These T cell receptor beta chains were read from a single sample in a study of blood T cell repertoires in COVID-19. Only in-frame clones appear in the TCRdb table, and some are missing; sequencing was by immunoSEQ multiplex PCR. The sample carries 100,000 to 150,000 clones, around 86% recorded once. Sequencing was performed on peripheral blood. The receptors here all came from a woman between 65 and 79 years old with COVID-19, enrolled during active disease. Each CDR3 is given with its conserved first and last residue. A D gene is named only where the DNA matches it firmly. Clone sizes are given selectively: once, few, many, or a class where the clone is expanded.

TRBJ1-2 TRBV6-5 TRBD1 - TGTGCCAGCAGCCCGGACAGGGTGACGATAGGCTACACCTTC CASSPDRVTIGYTF
TRBJ2-7 TRBV3-1/TRBV3-2 - - TGTGCCAGCAGCCAAGGAACAGACAAGCAGTACTTC CASSQGTDKQYF
TRBJ2-1 TRBV7-6 - few TGTGCCAGCAGCTTAGAAGCCCTCCGTGAGCAGTTCTTC CASSLEALREQFF
TRBJ1-1 TRBV6-5 TRBD1 - TGTGCCAGCAGTTACTCGAAGGACAGGGCTGGATCTGAAGCTTTCTTT CASSYSKDRAGSEAFF
TRBJ2-7 TRBV28 - - TGTGCCAGCAGTTTTCCCGGGCGGGTCCAGTACTTC CASSFPGRVQYF
TRBJ1-5 TRBV7-2 - - TGTGCCAGCAGCTTATCTCAGGATCAGCCCCAGCATTTT CASSLSQDQPQHF
TRBJ2-3 TRBV11-2 - - TGTGCCAGCACCATGCAGGGGTCCCCTAGCACAGATACGCAGTATTTT CASTMQGSPSTDTQYF
TRBJ2-1 TRBV4-2 TRBD1 - TGTGCCAGCAGCCAACCGGGACAGGGGGAGCAGTTCTTC CASSQPGQGEQFF
TRBJ1-3 TRBV5-4 - - TGTGCCAGCAGCACCGCACAGGACAGATCTGGAAACACCATATATTTT CASSTAQDRSGNTIYF
TRBJ1-4 TRBV2 - - TGTGCCAGCAGTCCAACAGTAATCAATGAAAAACTGTTTTTT CASSPTVINEKLFF
TRBJ1-2 TRBV7-6 - - TGTGCCAGCAGTTTTACCCTGGACAGTAACTATGGCTACACCTTC CASSFTLDSNYGYTF
TRBJ2-6 TRBV5-4 - few TGTGCCAGCAGCTTGGACGGGTTTGGGGCCAACGTCCTGACTTTC CASSLDGFGANVLTF
TRBJ2-7 TRBV28 TRBD1 once TGTGCCAGCAGCCCGTTGGCGGTCGGAGGACAGGGGAATTCTCGGTACGAGCAGTACTTC CASSPLAVGGQGNSRYEQYF
TRBJ1-5 TRBV6-1 - - TGTGCCAGCAGTGACCTGGACAGTAGCAATCAGCCCCAGCATTTT CASSDLDSSNQPQHF
TRBJ1-2 TRBV29-1 - - TGCAGCGTAGTGGACAAATCTAACTATGGCTACACCTTC CSVVDKSNYGYTF
TRBJ2-3 TRBV7-9 TRBD2 - TGTGCCAGCAGCTTAGGTCTAGCGGGGGGCAACACAGATACGCAGTATTTT CASSLGLAGGNTDTQYF
TRBJ2-4 TRBV6-1 - - TGTGCCAGCAGTGACAGGGGCCCCGAAAACATTCAGTACTTC CASSDRGPENIQYF
TRBJ2-2 TRBV4-1 TRBD2 - TGCGCCAGCAGCCCGATACGGACTAGCGGGGTGTATACCGGGGAGCTGTTTTTT CASSPIRTSGVYTGELFF
TRBJ2-1 TRBV5-4 - once TGTGCCAGCAGCCGGGGATCCGGGGGCAATGAGCAGTTCTTC CASSRGSGGNEQFF
TRBJ1-6 TRBV5-5 - - TGTGCCAGCAGCTTGGCGCGGGAACTGGGGGCACCCCTCCACTTT CASSLARELGAPLHF
TRBJ1-2 TRBV2 - - TGTGCCAGCAGTGAAGATGTTCCGGGGAAGGAGGGCTACACCTTC CASSEDVPGKEGYTF
TRBJ1-3 TRBV7-9 - - TGTGCCAGCAGCTTAGAGGGACTTGTCAGCACCATATATTTT CASSLEGLVSTIYF
TRBJ1-1 TRBV30 - - TGTGCCTGGAGTTTCCACAGGGTCATGAACACTGAAGCTTTCTTT CAWSFHRVMNTEAFF
TRBJ1-5 TRBV4-1 TRBD1 - TGCGCCAGCAGCCAGACAGGGGGCTATCAGCCCCAGCATTTT CASSQTGGYQPQHF
TRBJ2-5 TRBV18 TRBD2 - TGTGCCAGCCGGGGGGGTAAGAAGACCCAGTACTTC CASRGGKKTQYF
TRBJ2-1 TRBV11-2 TRBD1 - TGTGCCAGCAGCTTCGGACAGGTAACGACCTACAATGAGCAGTTCTTC CASSFGQVTTYNEQFF
TRBJ2-3 TRBV5-4 TRBD2 - TGTGCCAGCAGCTTGTTTGGACTAGCGGGGGGGAGCACAGATACGCAGTATTTT CASSLFGLAGGSTDTQYF
TRBJ2-5 TRBV18 TRBD2 - TGTGCCAGCTCACCAGATCGGGGGGTGTCTGAGACCCAGTACTTC CASSPDRGVSETQYF
TRBJ1-2 TRBV6-6 TRBD1 - TGTGCCAGCAGTTACGGGACAGGGTTCGGCTACACCTTC CASSYGTGFGYTF
TRBJ2-7 TRBV10-2 - - TGCGCCAGCAGTGGGACAGAATACGAGCAGTACTTC CASSGTEYEQYF
TRBJ2-3 TRBV6-4 TRBD1 many TGTGCCAGCAGTGTTGGGACAGGGGCAGATACGCAGTATTTT CASSVGTGADTQYF
TRBJ1-5 TRBV5-1 TRBD1 - TGCGCCAGCAGCATAACCGGGACAGGGAACCAGCCCCAGCATTTT CASSITGTGNQPQHF
TRBJ1-1 TRBV5-1 TRBD1 - TGCGCCAGCAGCTTGGGACAGGGGAATATAATGAACACTGAAGCTTTCTTT CASSLGQGNIMNTEAFF
TRBJ1-1 TRBV12-3/TRBV12-4 - - - CASSPFAGGAFFF
TRBJ1-1 TRBV29-1 - - TGCAGCGTTGACAGGGGAAACACTGAAGCTTTCTTT CSVDRGNTEAFF
TRBJ1-3 TRBV5-1 - - TGCGCCAGCAGCCCCGCGCTATCGGGAAACACCATATATTTT CASSPALSGNTIYF
TRBJ1-2 TRBV24-1 - few TGTGCCACCAGTGCGGAGTCCTATGGCTACACCTTC CATSAESYGYTF
TRBJ2-7 TRBV4-2 TRBD2 - TGTGCCAGCAGCCAGGAACTAGCGGGGGGAGTCTACGAGCAGTACTTC CASSQELAGGVYEQYF
TRBJ2-2 TRBV5-5 TRBD1 - TGTGCCAGCAGCTCCTATATCGGACAGGGGGACACCGGGGAGCTGTTTTTT CASSSYIGQGDTGELFF
TRBJ2-2 TRBV2 - - TGTGCCAGCAGGGGGAGATTGAACACCGGGGAGCTGTTTTTT CASRGRLNTGELFF
TRBJ1-5 TRBV7-2 - - TGTGCCAGCAGTCAGGGGAGGGGTTTGTTCCGGGTTAGCAATCAGCCCCAGCATTTT CASSQGRGLFRVSNQPQHF